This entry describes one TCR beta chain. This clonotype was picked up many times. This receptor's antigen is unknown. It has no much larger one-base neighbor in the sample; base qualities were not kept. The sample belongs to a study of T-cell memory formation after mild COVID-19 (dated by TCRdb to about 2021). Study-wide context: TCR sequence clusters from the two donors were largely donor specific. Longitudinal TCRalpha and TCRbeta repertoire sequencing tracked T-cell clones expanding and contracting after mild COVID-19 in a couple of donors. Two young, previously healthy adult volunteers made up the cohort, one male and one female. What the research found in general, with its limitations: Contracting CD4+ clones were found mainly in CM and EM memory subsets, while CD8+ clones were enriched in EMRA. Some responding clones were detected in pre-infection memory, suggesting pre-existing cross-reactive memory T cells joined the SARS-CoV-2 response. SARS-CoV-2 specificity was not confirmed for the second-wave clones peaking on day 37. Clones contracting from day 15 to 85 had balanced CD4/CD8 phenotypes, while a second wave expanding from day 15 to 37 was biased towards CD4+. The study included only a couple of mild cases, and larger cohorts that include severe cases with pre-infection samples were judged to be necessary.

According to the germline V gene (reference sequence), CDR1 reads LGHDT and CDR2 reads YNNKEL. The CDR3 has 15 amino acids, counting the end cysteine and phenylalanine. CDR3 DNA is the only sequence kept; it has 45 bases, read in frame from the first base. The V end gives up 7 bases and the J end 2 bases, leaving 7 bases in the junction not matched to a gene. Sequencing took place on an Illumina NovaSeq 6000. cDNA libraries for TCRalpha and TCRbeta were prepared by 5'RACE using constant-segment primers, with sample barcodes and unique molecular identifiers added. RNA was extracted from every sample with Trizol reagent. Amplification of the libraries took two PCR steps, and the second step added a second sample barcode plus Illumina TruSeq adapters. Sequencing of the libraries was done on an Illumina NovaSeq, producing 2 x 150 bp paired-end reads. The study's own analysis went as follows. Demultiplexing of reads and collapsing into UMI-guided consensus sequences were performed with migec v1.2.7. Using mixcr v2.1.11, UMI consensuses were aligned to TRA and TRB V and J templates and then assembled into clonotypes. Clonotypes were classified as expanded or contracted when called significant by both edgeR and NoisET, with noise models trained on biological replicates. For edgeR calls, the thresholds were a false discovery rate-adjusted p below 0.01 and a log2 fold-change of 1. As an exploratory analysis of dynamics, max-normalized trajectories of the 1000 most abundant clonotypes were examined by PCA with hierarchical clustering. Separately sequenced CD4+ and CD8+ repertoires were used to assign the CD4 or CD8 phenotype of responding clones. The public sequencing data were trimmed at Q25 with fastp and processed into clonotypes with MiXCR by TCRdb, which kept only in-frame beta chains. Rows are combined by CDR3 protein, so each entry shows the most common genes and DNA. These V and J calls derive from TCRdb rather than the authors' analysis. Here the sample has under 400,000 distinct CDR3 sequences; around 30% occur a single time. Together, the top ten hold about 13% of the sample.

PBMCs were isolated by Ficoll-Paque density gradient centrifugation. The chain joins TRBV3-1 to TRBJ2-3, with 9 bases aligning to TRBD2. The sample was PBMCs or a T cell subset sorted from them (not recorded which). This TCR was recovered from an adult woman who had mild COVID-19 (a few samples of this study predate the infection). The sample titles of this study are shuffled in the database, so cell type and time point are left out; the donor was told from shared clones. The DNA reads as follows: TGTGCCAGCAAGTTAACTAGCGGGTACACAGATACGCAGTATTTT. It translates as CASKLTSGYTDTQYF.